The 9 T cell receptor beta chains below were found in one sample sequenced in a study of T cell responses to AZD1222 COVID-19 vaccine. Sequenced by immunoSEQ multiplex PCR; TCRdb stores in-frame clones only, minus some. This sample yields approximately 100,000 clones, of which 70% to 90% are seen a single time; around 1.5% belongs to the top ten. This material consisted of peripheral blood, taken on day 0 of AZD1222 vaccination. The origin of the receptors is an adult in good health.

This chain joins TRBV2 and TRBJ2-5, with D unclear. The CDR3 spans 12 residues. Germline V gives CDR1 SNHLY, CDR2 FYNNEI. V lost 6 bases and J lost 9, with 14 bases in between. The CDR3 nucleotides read TGTGCCAGCAGATCCCCAGTCCAGGCCCAGTACTTC. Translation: CASRSPVQAQYF.

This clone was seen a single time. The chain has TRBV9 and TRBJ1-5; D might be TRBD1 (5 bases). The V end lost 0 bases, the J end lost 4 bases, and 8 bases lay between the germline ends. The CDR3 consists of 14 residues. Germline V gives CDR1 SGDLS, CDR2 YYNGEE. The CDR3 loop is CASSVGTSNQPQHF. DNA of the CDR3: TGTGCCAGCAGCGTAGGGACATCTAATCAGCCCCAGCATTTT.

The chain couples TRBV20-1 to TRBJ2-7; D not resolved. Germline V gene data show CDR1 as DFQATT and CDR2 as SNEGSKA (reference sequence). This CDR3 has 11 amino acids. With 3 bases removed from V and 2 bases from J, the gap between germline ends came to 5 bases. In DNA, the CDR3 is TGCAGTGCTAGGGAAACCTACGAGCAGTACTTC. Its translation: CSARETYEQYF.

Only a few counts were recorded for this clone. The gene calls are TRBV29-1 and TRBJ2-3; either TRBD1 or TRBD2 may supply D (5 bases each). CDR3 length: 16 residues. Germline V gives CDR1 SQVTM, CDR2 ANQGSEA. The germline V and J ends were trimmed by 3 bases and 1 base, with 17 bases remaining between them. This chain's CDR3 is CSVDGPLGTGTDTQYF. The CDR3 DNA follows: TGCAGCGTTGATGGACCGCTAGGGACGGGCACAGATACGCAGTATTTT.

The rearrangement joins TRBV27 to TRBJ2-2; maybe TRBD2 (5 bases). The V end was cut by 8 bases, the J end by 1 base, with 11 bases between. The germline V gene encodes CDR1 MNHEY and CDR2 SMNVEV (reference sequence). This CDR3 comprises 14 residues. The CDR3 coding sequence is TGTGCCAGCCGGGAATGGAGGAACACCGGGGAGCTGTTTTTT. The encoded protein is CASREWRNTGELFF.

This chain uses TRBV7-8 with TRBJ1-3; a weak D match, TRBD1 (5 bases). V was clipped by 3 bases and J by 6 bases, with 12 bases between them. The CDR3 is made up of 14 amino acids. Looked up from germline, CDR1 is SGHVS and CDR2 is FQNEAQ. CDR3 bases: TGTGCCAGCAGCTTCTCGTCACAGGCAAACACCATATATTTT. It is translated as CASSFSSQANTIYF.

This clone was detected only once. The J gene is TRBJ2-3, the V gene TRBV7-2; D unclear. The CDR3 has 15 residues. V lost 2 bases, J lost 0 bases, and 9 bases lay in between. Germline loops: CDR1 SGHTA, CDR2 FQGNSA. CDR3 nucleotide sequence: TGTGCCAGCAGCTTAAACGCGGCTAGCACAGATACGCAGTATTTT. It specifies CASSLNAASTDTQYF.

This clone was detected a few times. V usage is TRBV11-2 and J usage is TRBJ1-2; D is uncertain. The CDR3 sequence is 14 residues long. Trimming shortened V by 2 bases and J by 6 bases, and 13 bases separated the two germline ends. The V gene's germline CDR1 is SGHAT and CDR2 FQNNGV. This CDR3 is CASSLSGNEDGYTF. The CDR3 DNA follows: TGTGCCAGCAGCTTATCTGGGAATGAAGATGGCTACACCTTC.

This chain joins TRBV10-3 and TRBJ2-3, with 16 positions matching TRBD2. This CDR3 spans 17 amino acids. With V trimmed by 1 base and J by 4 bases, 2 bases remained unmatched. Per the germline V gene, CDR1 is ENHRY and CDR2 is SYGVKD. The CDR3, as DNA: TGTGCCATCAGTGAGTTAGGGACTAGCGGGAGGGCAGATACGCAGTATTTT. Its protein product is CAISELGTSGRADTQYF.